These 18 T cell receptor beta chains were all obtained from the same sample, sequenced in a study of radiotherapy plus CTLA-4 blockade in lung cancer. Assay: immunoSEQ multiplex PCR; the TCRdb copy retains only in-frame clones and omits some. The sample consists of about 45,000 clones, almost 65% of them appearing once. The source was peripheral blood, collected from a patient treated with radiotherapy plus ipilimumab. These receptors all stem from a human donor with non-small cell lung cancer who had a partial response to radiotherapy plus ipilimumab.

This rearrangement joins TRBV6-1 to TRBJ2-1, with 8 bases identical to TRBD1. The V and J ends lost 6 bases and 9 bases, in that order; junction bases with no gene match: 4. The germline gives CDR1 MNHNS, CDR2 SASEGT. The CDR3 is 12 amino acids. CDR3 sequence reads: CASRLGQGEQFF. In nucleotides, the CDR3 is TGTGCCAGCAGGCTAGGACAGGGTGAGCAGTTCTTC.

The sample holds one count of this clone. This sequence joins TRBV19 and TRBJ1-1; no firm D call. This CDR3 has 13 residues. Germline CDR1 and CDR2: LNHDA and SQIVND (reference sequence). Trimming shortened V by 6 bases and J by 3 bases, and 11 bases separated the two germline ends. CDR3 amino acids: CASSSSFDTEAFF. DNA for the CDR3: TGTGCCAGTAGCTCCTCTTTTGACACTGAAGCTTTCTTT.

The count of this clone is one. J is TRBJ2-1 and V is TRBV21-1; the D call TRBD2 from the table was never checked on the DNA. TRBV21-1 is labeled a pseudogene. CDR3 length: 17 amino acids. CDR3: CASRFQLATPSDNEQFF. The CDR3 DNA follows: TGTGCCAGCAGATTCCAGTTAGCTACACCATCCGACAATGAGCAGTTCTTC.

The rearrangement links TRBV5-4 to TRBJ1-2; TRBD1 is a possible D gene (6 bases). Germline V gene data show CDR1 as SGHNT and CDR2 as YYREEE (reference sequence). Between the trimmed V and J ends, which lost 0 bases and 6 bases, there was a span of 9 bases. This CDR3 comprises 13 residues. CDR3 residues: CASSLVQGDGYTF. CDR3 DNA sequence: TGTGCCAGCAGCTTGGTACAGGGAGATGGCTACACCTTC. The whole variable domain, remainder taken from reference TRBV5-4 and TRBJ1-2, is ETGVTQSPTHLIKTRGQQVTLRCSSQSGHNTVSWYQQALGQGPQFIFQYYREEENGRGNFPPRFSGLQFPNYSSELNVNALELDDSALYLCASSLVQGDGYTFGSGTRLTVV.

The rearrangement links TRBV13 to TRBJ1-2, with D possibly TRBD1 on 6 matching bases. Germline-derived CDR1 and CDR2 are PRHDT and FYEKMQ (reference sequence). The CDR3 totals 16 residues. Trimming removed 7 bases at V and 4 bases at J, with 22 bases between. Written as DNA, the CDR3 is TGTGCCAGCACCTTCGGCGGGCAGGGGAGAGTCTATGGCTACACCTTC. Translating gives CASTFGGQGRVYGYTF.

This clone was seen a few times. V usage is TRBV11-2 and J usage is TRBJ2-3; TRBD1 might be the D (6 bases). Per germline, CDR1 SGHAT and CDR2 FQNNGV. V lost 5 bases and J 8 bases, leaving 14 bases between the germline ends. The CDR3 contains 13 residues. CDR3 amino acids: CASSVQGKGTQYF. CDR3 coding DNA: TGTGCCAGCAGCGTCCAGGGGAAGGGTACGCAGTATTTT. Drawing the rest from reference TRBV11-2 and TRBJ2-3, the complete variable domain is EAGVAQSPRYKIIEKRQSVAFWCNPISGHATLYWYQQILGQGPKLLIQFQNNGVVDDSQLPKDRFSAERLKGVDSTLKIQPAKLEDSAVYLCASSVQGKGTQYFGPGTRLTVL.

The J gene is TRBJ1-5, the V gene TRBV7-2, with D perhaps matching TRBD1 (5 bases). Germline V gene sequence: CDR1 SGHTA, CDR2 FQGNSA. The V and J ends lost 6 bases and 7 bases respectively, with 13 bases between them. The CDR3 is 13 amino acids. The CDR3 DNA reads TGTGCCAGCAGTCTCAGGGTTGAGCAGCCCCAGCATTTT. Protein: CASSLRVEQPQHF.

The chain links TRBV18 to TRBJ1-4; no definite D call. The CDR3 has 17 amino acids. The germline gives CDR1 KGHSH, CDR2 LQKENI. The V and J ends lost 3 bases and 0 bases respectively, with 14 bases between them. The DNA of the CDR3 is TGTGCCAGCTCACCCCGGGGAGCCTGGGCAACTAATGAAAAACTGTTTTTT. Translating gives CASSPRGAWATNEKLFF.

For the CDR3, the DNA is TGTGCCAGCAGCCAGATTAATGAGCAGTTCTTC. Translated, it gives CASSQINEQFF. J is TRBJ2-1 and V is TRBV7-2; D is ambiguous. The CDR3 is made up of 11 amino acids. The ends were cut back, 5 bases at V and 7 bases at J, with 6 bases in the middle. CDR1 is SGHTA, CDR2 FQGNSA, per germline.

This CDR3 reads CASRSRRRGSTDTQYF. CDR3 bases: TGTGCCAGCAGGTCGCGTAGACGGGGGAGCACAGATACGCAGTATTTT. The V and J genes are TRBV5-5 and TRBJ2-3; possibly TRBD2 for D (6 bases). The CDR3 is made up of 16 amino acids. CDR1 is SGHKS and CDR2 is YYEKEE in the germline V gene (reference sequence). Trimming shortened V by 5 bases and J by 0 bases, and 16 bases separated the two germline ends.

The chain links TRBV5-1 to TRBJ2-7; D is unresolved. CDR1 SGHRS and CDR2 YFSETQ come from the germline V gene. Trimming left V 1 base short and J 0 bases short, with 8 bases between. The CDR3 contains 14 residues. DNA of the CDR3: TGCGCCAGCAGCTTGCCTAGTAGCTCCTACGAGCAGTACTTC. This gives the protein CASSLPSSSYEQYF.

The chain joins TRBV4-1 to TRBJ2-3; no clear D gene. Germline V gene data show CDR1 as MGHRA and CDR2 as YSYEKL. CDR3 length: 14 amino acids. V gave up 0 bases and J gave up 1 base, with 5 bases separating them. CDR3 nucleotide sequence: TGCGCCAGCAGCCAAGATCGAGGCACAGATACGCAGTATTTT. Its protein product is CASSQDRGTDTQYF.

The chain employs TRBV30 and TRBJ2-3; tentatively, D is TRBD1 (5 bases). The germline V gene has CDR1 GTSNPN and CDR2 SVGIG (reference sequence). The germline V and J ends were trimmed by 4 bases and 0 bases, with 29 bases remaining between them. The CDR3 extends over 20 amino acids. The CDR3 sequence: CAWKGWENPQTASSTDTQYF. Written as DNA, the CDR3 is TGTGCCTGGAAGGGGTGGGAAAATCCACAGACAGCGTCTAGCACAGATACGCAGTATTTT. Full variable domain (outside the CDR3, taken from reference TRBV30 and TRBJ2-3): SQTIHQWPATLVQPVGSPLSLECTVEGTSNPNLYWYRQAAGRGLQLLFYSVGIGQISSEVPQNLSASRPQDRQFILSSKKLLLSDSGFYLCAWKGWENPQTASSTDTQYFGPGTRLTVL.

The chain has TRBV27 and TRBJ2-3, with D perhaps matching TRBD1 (6 bases). CDR3 length: 14 amino acids. Germline assignment: CDR1 MNHEY and CDR2 SMNVEV (reference sequence). V gave up 8 bases and J gave up 10 bases, with 22 bases separating them. In DNA form, the CDR3 reads TGTGCCAGCTCGAGAGGGGGTACCTCACTACCGCAGTATTTT. Its translation is CASSRGGTSLPQYF.

This sequence joins TRBV6-5 and TRBJ1-1; TRBD1 is a possible D gene (5 bases). CDR1 is MNHEY and CDR2 is SVGAGI in the germline V gene. This CDR3 is built from 12 residues. The V end lost 5 bases, the J end lost 9 bases, and 13 bases lay between the germline ends. The CDR3 coding sequence is TGTGCCAGCAGTCATAAAAAGGGGCAAGCTTTCTTT. Translation: CASSHKKGQAFF.

The V call is TRBV10-2, the J call TRBJ1-5; D is perhaps TRBD1 (5 bases). This CDR3 is built from 12 residues. Germline CDR1 reads WSHSY; CDR2 reads SAAADI. The V and J ends lost 6 bases and 2 bases respectively, with 5 bases between them. In nucleotides, the CDR3 is TGCGCCAGCAGAGGGGGCAATCAGCCCCAGCATTTT. It yields the protein CASRGGNQPQHF.

The CDR3 nucleotides are TGTGCCAGCAGCGCTGGACTAGCGGGCACAGATACGCAGTATTTT. It encodes CASSAGLAGTDTQYF. The chain carries TRBV6-1 and TRBJ2-3, with 10 positions matching TRBD2. The CDR3 extends over 15 amino acids. V lost 6 bases and J lost 1; bases outside the gene matches: 4. The germline V gene has CDR1 MNHNS and CDR2 SASEGT.

The chain uses TRBV11-2 and TRBJ2-1; 10 positions match TRBD2. CDR3 length: 16 residues. The germline V gene encodes CDR1 SGHAT and CDR2 FQNNGV. After removal of 2 bases from V and 6 bases from J, the junction contained 7 bases not matched to a gene. DNA for the CDR3: TGTGCCAGCAGCTTAAATCAACTAGCGGGAATCAATGAGCAGTTCTTC. It translates to CASSLNQLAGINEQFF. The whole variable domain, remainder taken from reference TRBV11-2 and TRBJ2-1, is EAGVAQSPRYKIIEKRQSVAFWCNPISGHATLYWYQQILGQGPKLLIQFQNNGVVDDSQLPKDRFSAERLKGVDSTLKIQPAKLEDSAVYLCASSLNQLAGINEQFFGPGTRLTVL.